This TCR beta chain was observed in a study of blood T cell repertoires in COVID-19 (TCRdb year 2020). With regard to the full study: Samples covering the acute and convalescent phases of COVID-19 were provided by collaborators in the United States, Italy and Spain. The prospective study material was composed of cDNA or gDNA derived from T cells, B-cell-depleted T cells, or PBMCs. Deeply sampled blood TCRbeta repertoires from subjects exposed to, actively infected with, or recovered from COVID-19 were included in the dataset. A freely available public database, intended as a resource for researchers studying the immune response to SARS-CoV-2, is where the repertoires were released. The samples were drawn from the first 160 participants of the ongoing ImmuneRACE study and from about 1,200 subjects provided by 6 global collaborators. Nearly every sample came with metadata listing a de-identified subject ID, COVID-19 status, age in years and sex. Where available, HLA class I and class II types were taken from metadata supplied by the sample provider and were not determined by assay-based typing. Results the study describes overall, beyond this receptor: The amount of clinical and demographic metadata varied by source and participant and was provided uncurated.

Including the terminal cysteine and phenylalanine, the CDR3 comprises 11 residues. Just CDR3 DNA is preserved here, 33 bases in frame from base 1. Based on the germline V gene (reference sequence), the CDR1 and CDR2 sequences are DFQATT and SNEGSKA. V and J are truncated by 1 base and 6 bases respectively, leaving an intervening sequence of 6 bases. The collaborating institutions used their own protocols to collect whole blood in K2EDTA tubes. Collaborator samples were shipped for TCRbeta analysis as frozen whole blood, isolated PBMCs, or DNA extracted from either sample type. The immunoSEQ Assay, a bias-controlled multiplex PCR, was used to amplify TCRbeta CDR3 regions from genomic DNA. The study's own analysis went as follows. The number of nucleated cells in each sample was estimated from the amplification of reference gene primers within the assay. To quantify the absolute abundance of each unique TCRbeta CDR3 rearrangement, sequence reads were collapsed and filtered. For each sample, productive Simpson clonality was calculated by taking the square root of Simpson's diversity index across productive rearrangements. The clones in this table, taken by TCRdb from immuneACCESS, are in-frame only. Not every clone is retained; where verified, under half of the shortfall comes from an unresolved V gene, and the cause of the rest is unknown. V, J and clone size were drawn from that table, and D and trimming were deduced from the DNA. The sample records over 250,000 clones, approximately 91% of which are singletons. Together, the top ten hold about an eighth of the sample.

A remark on this clone: There is no known antigen for this receptor. Per-base quality was not reported, and no clone a single base away is much larger than it.

Sequencing was carried out using peripheral blood. Recombination connected TRBV20-1 to TRBJ1-2, with the D gene not confidently named. The source of this sequence is a woman in her fifties or sixties with acute or convalescent COVID-19. The CDR3 region: CSARVPDGYTF. The sequenced DNA is TGCAGTGCTAGAGTCCCCGATGGCTACACCTTC.